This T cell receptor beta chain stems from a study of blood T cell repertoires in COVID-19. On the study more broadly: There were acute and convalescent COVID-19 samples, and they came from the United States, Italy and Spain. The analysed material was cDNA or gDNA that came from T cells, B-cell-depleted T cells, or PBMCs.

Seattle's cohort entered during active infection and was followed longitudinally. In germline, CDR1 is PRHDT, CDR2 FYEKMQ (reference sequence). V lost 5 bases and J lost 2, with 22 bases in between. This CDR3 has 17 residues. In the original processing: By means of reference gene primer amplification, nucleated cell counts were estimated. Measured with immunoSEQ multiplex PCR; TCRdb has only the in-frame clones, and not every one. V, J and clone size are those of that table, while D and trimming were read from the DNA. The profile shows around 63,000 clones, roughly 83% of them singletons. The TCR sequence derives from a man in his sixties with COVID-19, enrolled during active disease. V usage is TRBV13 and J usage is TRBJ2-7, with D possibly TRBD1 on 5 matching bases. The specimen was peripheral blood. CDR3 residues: CASSPGLSIGQTYEQYF. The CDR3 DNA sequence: TGTGCCAGCAGCCCAGGGCTTTCCATTGGACAAACCTACGAGCAGTACTTC.